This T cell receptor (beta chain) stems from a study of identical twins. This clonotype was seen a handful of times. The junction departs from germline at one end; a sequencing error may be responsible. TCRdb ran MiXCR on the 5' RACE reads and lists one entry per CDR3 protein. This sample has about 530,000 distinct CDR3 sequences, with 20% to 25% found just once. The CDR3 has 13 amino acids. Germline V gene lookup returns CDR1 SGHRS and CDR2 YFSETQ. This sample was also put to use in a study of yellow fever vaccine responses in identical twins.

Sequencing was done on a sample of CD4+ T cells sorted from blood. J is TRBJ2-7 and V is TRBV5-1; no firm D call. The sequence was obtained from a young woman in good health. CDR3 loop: CASSRVGSNEQYF. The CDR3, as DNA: TGCGCCAGCAGCAGGGTCGGCTCCAACGAGCAGTACTTC.